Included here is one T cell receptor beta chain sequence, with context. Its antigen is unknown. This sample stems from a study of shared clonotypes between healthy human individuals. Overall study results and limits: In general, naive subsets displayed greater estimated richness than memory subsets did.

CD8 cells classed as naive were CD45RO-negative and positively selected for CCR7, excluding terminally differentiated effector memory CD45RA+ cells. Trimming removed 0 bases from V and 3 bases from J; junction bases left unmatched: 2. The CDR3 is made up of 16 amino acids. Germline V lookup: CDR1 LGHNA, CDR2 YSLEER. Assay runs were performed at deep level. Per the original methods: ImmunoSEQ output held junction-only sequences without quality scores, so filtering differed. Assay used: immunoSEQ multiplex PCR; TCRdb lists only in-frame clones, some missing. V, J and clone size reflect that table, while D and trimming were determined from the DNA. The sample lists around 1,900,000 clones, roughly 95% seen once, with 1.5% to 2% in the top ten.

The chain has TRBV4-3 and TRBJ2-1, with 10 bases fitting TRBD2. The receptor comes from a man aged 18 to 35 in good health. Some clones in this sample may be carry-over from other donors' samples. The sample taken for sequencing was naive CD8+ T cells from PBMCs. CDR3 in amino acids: CASSQDPSGGYNEQFF. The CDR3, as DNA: TGCGCCAGCAGCCAAGACCCTAGCGGGGGCTACAATGAGCAGTTCTTC.